The source of this TCR beta chain is a study of CD8 T cells in ankylosing spondylitis. Each TCR beta library was made by quantitative 5'-RACE that incorporated molecular barcodes. TCRdb ran MiXCR on the 5' RACE reads and lists one entry per CDR3 protein. The sample has fewer than 550,000 distinct CDR3 sequences; less than 6% are singletons. CDR1 is SNHLY, CDR2 FYNNEI, per germline. With 5 bases removed from V and 5 bases from J, the gap between germline ends came to 15 bases. This CDR3 has 14 residues. This clonotype was recorded many times. Its antigen remains unidentified. Study-wide points: In ankylosing spondylitis patients, matched synovial fluid reportedly showed significant enrichment of disease-linked clones. Among TCR beta sequences, a motif of roughly 8 highly homologous variants appeared characteristic of ankylosing spondylitis blood. Disease-linked clones bore a CD8+ phenotype and were relatively rare in peripheral blood.

The sample was blood, either unsorted or a sorted T cell fraction (not recorded which). The clonotype originates from a male donor with ankylosing spondylitis. This chain links TRBV2 with TRBJ2-5; D could derive from TRBD1 or TRBD2 (6 bases each). In DNA form, the CDR3 reads TGTGCCAGCAGTCCTATCGGGGGCGCCGAGACCCAGTACTTC. Protein product: CASSPIGGAETQYF. The full variable domain, completed using reference TRBV2 and TRBJ2-5, is EPEVTQTPSHQVTQMGQEVILRCVPISNHLYFYWYRQILGQKVEFLVSFYNNEISEKSEIFDDQFSVERPDGSNFTLKIRSTKLEDSAMYFCASSPIGGAETQYFGPGTRLLVL.